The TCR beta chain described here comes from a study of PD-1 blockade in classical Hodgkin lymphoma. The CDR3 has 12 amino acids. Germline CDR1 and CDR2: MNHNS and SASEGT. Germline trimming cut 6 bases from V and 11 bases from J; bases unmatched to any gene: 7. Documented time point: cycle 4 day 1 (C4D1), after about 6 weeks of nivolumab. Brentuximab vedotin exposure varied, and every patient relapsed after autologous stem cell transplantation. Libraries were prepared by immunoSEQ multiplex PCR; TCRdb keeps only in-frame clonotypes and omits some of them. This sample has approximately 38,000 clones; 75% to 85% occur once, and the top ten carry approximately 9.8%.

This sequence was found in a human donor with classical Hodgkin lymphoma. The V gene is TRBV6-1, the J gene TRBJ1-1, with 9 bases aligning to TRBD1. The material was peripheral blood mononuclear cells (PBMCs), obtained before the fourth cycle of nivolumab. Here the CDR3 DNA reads TGTGCCAGCAGCCTTGGACAGGGGTCGGCTTTCTTT. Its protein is CASSLGQGSAFF.